This T cell receptor (beta chain) was sequenced for a study of T cell responses to AZD1222 COVID-19 vaccine (dated by TCRdb to 2020 to 2023). General notes on the study: AZD1222 recipients whose second dose came at about 4 weeks and those whose second dose came at about 12 weeks were combined into one group, since spike-specific TCR depth and breadth did not differ between the two schedules. A total of over 230 trial participants underwent TCR sequencing, of whom approximately 210 received two doses of AZD1222 and roughly 25 received two doses of the MenACWY control vaccine. Trial participants were enrolled into age subgroups of 18-55, 56-69 and 70-plus years, which contained around 150, 29 and 61 TCR-sequenced participants, respectively. What the study reported, not specific to this receptor: Spike-specific TCR breadth and depth rose significantly after two AZD1222 doses compared with day 0 and with MenACWY recipients. In the small 56-69-year group, the increase in depth fell short of significance, most likely because of low power. Conclusions about previously exposed vaccinees are limited because only six or seven AZD1222 recipients were SARS-CoV-2 seropositive at baseline. Because no samples from the day 14 peak response were available, repertoires could be characterized only after the peak T cell response. Vaccine-associated CD4 TCRs spanned the whole spike protein, with dominant responses in regions 160-218 and 743-854. Epitopes outside the regions mutated in the B.1.351 and B.1.1.7 variants were reportedly recognized by nearly half of the unique spike-specific TCRs. Participants were mostly white British and included more females than males, and it was suggested by the authors that clonal diversity may have been underestimated.

This clone was counted once. The antigen this receptor binds is unknown. It has no much larger one-base neighbor in the sample; base qualities were not kept. This specimen's time point label, interpreted: baseline before first vaccination. Samples from vaccinated people were obtained from the UK trials COV001 and COV002, which included a single-blind randomized controlled phase 2/3 trial of AZD1222 (ChAdOx1 nCoV-19) in healthy adults. For TCRbeta chain sequencing, PBMC samples from trial participants were taken at day 0 and at day 28 after the second dose. The CDR3 regions of human TCRbeta chains were analyzed by immunosequencing. The authors' pipeline ran thus. Repertoire TCRs were checked for matches against a reference library of SARS-CoV-2-specific TCRs that had been generated using the MIRA antigen-specificity platform. Breadth meant the fraction of unique TCRs that were SARS-CoV-2-associated, whereas depth meant the fraction of total T cells that were SARS-CoV-2-associated. Using the MIRA data, each spike-specific TCR was assigned both to the spike region to which the TCR was reactive and to a CD4 or CD8 class. Log10-transformed breadth and depth values were compared by one-way ANOVA with Sidak's multiple comparisons tests. TCRdb took this table from immuneACCESS and kept in-frame rearrangements with V and J called. Such tables lack part of the clones; where checked against another copy, unresolved V genes explain under half of the gap, and the rest is unexplained. That table is the source of V, J and clone size, and D and trimming were worked out from the DNA. Within this sample are 130,000 to 150,000 clones, with more than 75% of them counted one time only. Around 5% of the sample comes from the top ten.

The germline ends are 24 bases apart after V is trimmed by 5 bases and J by 7 bases. CDR1 LNHNV and CDR2 YYDKDF are derived from the germline V gene (reference sequence). From the cysteine up to the phenylalanine, the CDR3 has a length of 16 residues. Solely the CDR3 DNA is kept, with 48 bases framed from the first base. The sequence is built from TRBV15 and TRBJ2-7, with the D call tentatively TRBD1 or TRBD2, each fitting 6 bases. Sequencing used peripheral blood, obtained on day 0 of AZD1222 vaccination. The receptor comes from an adult in good health. The DNA sequence follows: TGTGCCACCAGCGCCCGAAGGGACGGGGGCGTGAAAGAGCAGTACTTC. Translated, this gives CATSARRDGGVKEQYF.